These 29 T cell receptor beta chains share one sample of origin, sequenced in a study of OX40 agonist ivuxolimab in advanced cancers. Here immunoSEQ multiplex PCR was the method, and the copy in TCRdb shows in-frame clones only, minus some. Counted here are some 150,000 clones, about 92% occurring once; the ten biggest clones make up approximately 0.99%. Sequencing was performed on CD4+ or CD8+ T cells sorted from blood, taken in a trial of the OX40 agonist ivuxolimab. Receptors originate from an adult with an advanced solid tumor such as melanoma, head and neck, liver or kidney cancer.

The sample holds a few counts of this clone. This chain uses TRBV2 with TRBJ2-4; D is perhaps TRBD1 (6 bases). The CDR3 consists of 13 residues. Trimming shortened V by 7 bases and J by 4 bases, and 11 bases separated the two germline ends. CDR1 and CDR2 from the germline V gene are SNHLY and FYNNEI. The CDR3: CASNRAEKNIQYF. For the CDR3, the DNA is TGTGCCAGCAACAGGGCAGAGAAAAACATTCAGTACTTC.

The chain links TRBV7-2 to TRBJ2-1; 9 nucleotides line up with TRBD2. V dropped 6 bases and J dropped 8; count of bases not matched to a gene: 11. The CDR3 has 15 residues. Germline CDR1 SGHTA, CDR2 FQGNSA. The CDR3 coding sequence is TGTGCCAGCAGACGAAGTTTAGCGGGAGAGCATGAGCAGTTCTTC. Its translation: CASRRSLAGEHEQFF.

The chain has TRBV30 and TRBJ1-6; 8 bases are a match to TRBD1. Germline loops: CDR1 GTSNPN, CDR2 SVGIG (reference sequence). The V gene end was trimmed by 2 bases and the J gene end by 7 bases; junction bases not matched to a gene: 4. The CDR3 length is 14 residues. The CDR3 nucleotides are TGTGCCTGGAGTCAGGGGGCCTCCAATTCACCCCTCCACTTT. Translation: CAWSQGASNSPLHF.

In DNA, the CDR3 is TGTGCCATCAGTGGGACAGGGGGCACCTCTTTTTCCTACGAGCAGTACTTC. It is translated as CAISGTGGTSFSYEQYF. The chain is built from TRBV10-3 and TRBJ2-7, with 11 bases matching TRBD1. Germline CDR1 ENHRY, CDR2 SYGVKD. This CDR3 contains 17 residues. V was clipped by 4 bases and J by 1 base; unmatched bases: 9.

DNA of the CDR3: TGTGCCAGCTCACCACTTGAGCTAGCAACTAATGAAAAACTGTTTTTT. This encodes CASSPLELATNEKLFF. The rearrangement uses TRBV18 and TRBJ1-4; no reliable D call. The CDR3 totals 16 residues. From germline, CDR1 is KGHSH and CDR2 LQKENI. The ends were cut back, 1 base at V and 0 bases at J, with 9 bases in the middle.

The chain combines TRBV7-8 with TRBJ1-6, with no clear D. CDR3 length: 15 amino acids. Between the trimmed V and J ends, which lost 1 base and 8 bases, there was a span of 12 bases. From germline, CDR1 is SGHVS and CDR2 FQNEAQ. CDR3 bases: TGTGCCAGCAGCTTAGAGCGGCAGGTGGATTCACCCCTCCACTTT. It codes for CASSLERQVDSPLHF.

This chain connects TRBV6-1 to TRBJ1-2; 9 nucleotides align to TRBD1. The CDR3 loop spans 15 amino acids. The V gene's germline CDR1 is MNHNS and CDR2 SASEGT. Trimming at V came to 3 bases and at J to 4 bases, leaving 6 bases not matched to a gene. The CDR3 sequence: CASSEWTGDFYGYTF. Here the CDR3 DNA reads TGTGCCAGCAGTGAGTGGACAGGGGATTTCTATGGCTACACCTTC.

CDR3 protein: CASSEGRGTDNSPLHF. Here the CDR3 DNA reads TGCGCCAGCAGTGAAGGCAGGGGGACGGATAATTCACCCCTCCACTTT. V and J are TRBV10-2 and TRBJ1-6; TRBD1 matches at 7 bases. The CDR3 totals 16 residues. Unmatched junction bases numbered 7, after V lost 3 bases and J lost 5 bases. The germline CDR1 and CDR2 sequences are WSHSY and SAAADI.

This CDR3 is CASSGTGGGEQYF. The CDR3 region has the DNA TGCGCCAGCAGTGGGACAGGGGGTGGGGAGCAGTACTTC. The V gene is TRBV10-2, the J gene TRBJ2-7; TRBD1 aligns across 10 bases. This CDR3 spans 13 amino acids. The V gene's germline CDR1 is WSHSY and CDR2 SAAADI. With V trimmed by 4 bases and J by 7 bases, 4 bases remained unmatched.

The V and J genes are TRBV10-1 and TRBJ1-5; TRBD1 agrees at 8 bases. V lost 4 bases to trimming and J lost 9 bases; unmatched junction nucleotides: 8. From germline, CDR1 is WNHNN and CDR2 SYGVQD (reference sequence). This CDR3 is 14 amino acids long. CDR3: CASSGGDRPAPQHF. In DNA, the CDR3 is TGCGCCAGCAGTGGCGGGGACAGGCCGGCGCCCCAGCATTTT.

CDR3 sequence reads: CASSLGWTYGYTF. CDR3 nucleotides: TGTGCCAGCAGCTTAGGTTGGACCTATGGCTACACCTTC. J is TRBJ1-2 and V is TRBV7-2, with unresolved D. CDR3 length equals 13 residues. From germline, CDR1 is SGHTA and CDR2 FQGNSA. With 1 base removed from V and 4 bases from J, the gap between germline ends came to 7 bases. Complete variable domain (other parts from reference TRBV7-2 and TRBJ1-2): GAGVSQSPSNKVTEKGKDVELRCDPISGHTALYWYRQSLGQGLEFLIYFQGNSAPDKSGLPSDRFSAERTGGSVSTLTIQRTQQEDSAVYLCASSLGWTYGYTFGSGTRLTVV.

The chain uses TRBV10-3 and TRBJ2-7; 8 bases map to TRBD1. The J segment lost 0 bases and the V segment lost 7 bases, leaving 5 bases of the junction unmatched. CDR3 length equals 14 residues. CDR1 ENHRY and CDR2 SYGVKD come from the germline V gene. In nucleotides, the CDR3 is TGTGCCATCATAGCTGGACAGGGCTCCTACGAGCAGTACTTC. This gives the protein CAIIAGQGSYEQYF.

V and J are TRBV7-2 and TRBJ2-7; no reliable D call. CDR1 is SGHTA and CDR2 is FQGNSA in the germline V gene. Trimming took off 1 base at V and 3 bases at J, with 7 bases between the two ends. The CDR3 has 13 amino acids. DNA for the CDR3: TGTGCCAGCAGCTTAGGAAACAGCTACGAGCAGTACTTC. This codes for CASSLGNSYEQYF.

The CDR3 reads CASSQGARETQYF. The CDR3 DNA is TGTGCCAGTAGTCAGGGGGCGAGGGAGACCCAGTACTTC. This chain joins TRBV19 and TRBJ2-5, with TRBD1 identical over 8 bases. The CDR3 is 13 residues long. From germline, CDR1 is LNHDA and CDR2 SQIVND (reference sequence). V shed 5 bases, J shed 5 bases, and the junction held 4 bases outside the gene matches. Full variable domain (rest looked up from reference TRBV19 and TRBJ2-5): DGGITQSPKYLFRKEGQNVTLSCEQNLNHDAMYWYRQDPGQGLRLIYYSQIVNDFQKGDIAEGYSVSREKKESFPLTVTSAQKNPTAFYLCASSQGARETQYFGPGTRLLVL.

The chain's CDR3 is CASSPWTSGYNEQFF. The DNA of the CDR3 is TGTGCCAGCAGCCCCTGGACTAGCGGCTACAATGAGCAGTTCTTC. The rearrangement joins TRBV7-2 to TRBJ2-1, with 10 bases that match TRBD2. The CDR3 length is 15 residues. Germline-derived CDR1 and CDR2 are SGHTA and FQGNSA. Trimming cost V 5 bases and J 3 bases; bases outside gene matches: 4. The full variable domain, in which reference TRBV7-2 and TRBJ2-1 provide the parts outside the CDR3, is GAGVSQSPSNKVTEKGKDVELRCDPISGHTALYWYRQSLGQGLEFLIYFQGNSAPDKSGLPSDRFSAERTGGSVSTLTIQRTQQEDSAVYLCASSPWTSGYNEQFFGPGTRLTVL.

V is TRBV4-2 and J is TRBJ2-3, with 13 bases lining up with TRBD2. Unmatched junction bases numbered 7, after V lost 6 bases and J lost 1 base. The CDR3 extends over 17 amino acids. The V gene's germline CDR1 is LGHNA and CDR2 YNFKEQ. CDR3 sequence (DNA): TGTGCCAGCAGTCCACGGACTAGCGGGGGTCGCACAGATACGCAGTATTTT. Translated: CASSPRTSGGRTDTQYF.

This clone was recorded once. The CDR3 region has the DNA TGTGCCAGCAGTTTATCGAGGACAGGGGGCGAAGTCTATGGCTACACCTTC. It yields the protein CASSLSRTGGEVYGYTF. The V call is TRBV27, the J call TRBJ1-2; 11 bases map to TRBD1. After removal of 0 bases from V and 4 bases from J, the junction contained 7 bases not matched to a gene. Germline CDR1 MNHEY, CDR2 SMNVEV (reference sequence). This CDR3 region has 17 residues.

The chain links TRBV19 to TRBJ2-1; D might be TRBD1 (6 bases). V was cut by 0 bases and J by 4 bases, with 13 bases left in between. Looked up from germline, CDR1 is LNHDA and CDR2 is SQIVND (reference sequence). The CDR3 extends over 16 amino acids. The CDR3 nucleotides read TGTGCCAGTAGTATAGAAGCGCAGGGGCGTTACAATGAGCAGTTCTTC. Protein: CASSIEAQGRYNEQFF.

The chain couples TRBV2 to TRBJ2-6; D remains unclear. CDR3 length: 14 residues. The germline V gene has CDR1 SNHLY and CDR2 FYNNEI. Trimming cost V 7 bases and J 0 bases, with 7 bases left between them. CDR3 loop: CASMASSGANVLTF. The CDR3 nucleotides are TGTGCCAGCATGGCCAGCTCTGGGGCCAACGTCCTGACTTTC.

The CDR3 protein is CASSLYLAGGYNEQFF. In DNA, the CDR3 is TGTGCCAGCAGCTTATACCTGGCGGGGGGTTACAATGAGCAGTTCTTC. The V and J genes are TRBV7-9 and TRBJ2-1; 8 bases agree with TRBD2. The CDR3 extends over 16 amino acids. The V and J ends lost 2 bases and 4 bases, in that order; junction bases with no gene match: 7. The germline gives CDR1 SEHNR, CDR2 FQNEAQ (reference sequence).

This clone came up once. This chain connects TRBV18 to TRBJ2-7; D perhaps matches TRBD2 (5 bases). The CDR3 spans 12 residues. Germline CDR1 and CDR2: KGHSH and LQKENI. V lost 6 bases and J lost 7, with 13 bases in between. The CDR3 loop is CASSQDSGEQYF. DNA of the CDR3: TGTGCCAGCTCTCAAGACTCGGGGGAGCAGTACTTC.

The chain combines TRBV27 with TRBJ1-4; tentative D call: TRBD1 (5 bases). Germline V gene lookup returns CDR1 MNHEY and CDR2 SMNVEV (reference sequence). V was cut by 3 bases and J by 8 bases, with 13 bases left in between. The CDR3 is 14 residues long. The CDR3 nucleotides are TGTGCCAGCAGTTTTGCGGGGCGGGAGGAAAAACTGTTTTTT. Its protein product is CASSFAGREEKLFF.

This sequence joins TRBV7-2 and TRBJ1-5; D uncertain. This CDR3 spans 13 amino acids. Trimming pared 1 base from V and 7 bases from J, leaving 8 bases between. Germline loops: CDR1 SGHTA, CDR2 FQGNSA. The CDR3 spells CASSLEGVQPQHF. In nucleotides, the CDR3 is TGTGCCAGCAGCTTAGAAGGCGTCCAGCCCCAGCATTTT.

V and J are TRBV7-9 and TRBJ1-2; D call uncertain. CDR1 is SEHNR, CDR2 FQNEAQ, per germline (reference sequence). V lost 5 bases to trimming and J lost 8 bases, with 9 bases between them. The CDR3 consists of 11 residues. The CDR3 region has the DNA TGTGCCAGCAGCCCCCCGGGAGGCTACACCTTC. Amino acids: CASSPPGGYTF.

The chain recombines TRBV7-2 with TRBJ2-3; D remains unclear. The length of the CDR3 is 13 residues. CDR1 and CDR2 from the germline V gene are SGHTA and FQGNSA. Trimming removed 5 bases at V and 2 bases at J, with 8 bases between. This CDR3 is CASSPLYTDTQYF. The CDR3 nucleotides read TGTGCCAGCAGCCCCCTTTACACAGATACGCAGTATTTT.

This chain uses TRBV5-1 with TRBJ1-1; D is ambiguous. The CDR3 contains 13 residues. The V end was cut by 2 bases, the J end by 7 bases, with 12 bases between. The germline V gene encodes CDR1 SGHRS and CDR2 YFSETQ. CDR3 loop: CASSLAPGVEAFF. CDR3 sequence (DNA): TGCGCCAGCAGCTTAGCTCCCGGGGTTGAAGCTTTCTTT.

V is TRBV28 and J is TRBJ2-1; 11 bases are shared with TRBD2. The CDR3 length is 16 residues. Germline lookup yields CDR1 MDHEN and CDR2 SYDVKM. Trimming at V came to 5 bases and at J to 8 bases, leaving 11 bases not matched to a gene. This CDR3 is CASSAYGLAGGDEQFF. As DNA, the CDR3 is TGTGCCAGCAGTGCCTACGGACTAGCGGGCGGTGATGAGCAGTTCTTC.

The V gene is TRBV7-9, the J gene TRBJ2-3; D ambiguous. Trimming left V 1 base short and J 2 bases short, with 7 bases between. This CDR3 contains 14 residues. Germline CDR1 and CDR2: SEHNR and FQNEAQ (reference sequence). CDR3 region: CASSLGTNTDTQYF. For the CDR3, the DNA is TGTGCCAGCAGCTTAGGGACGAACACAGATACGCAGTATTTT.

The table lists this clone with a count of one. The gene calls are TRBV7-2 and TRBJ1-4; 9 bases are a match to TRBD1. Unmatched junction bases numbered 8, after V lost 1 base and J lost 11 bases. CDR1 and CDR2 (germline): SGHTA, FQGNSA. CDR3 length: 15 residues. CDR3 residues: CASSLDPGQGGKLFF. The CDR3 DNA reads as TGTGCCAGCAGCTTAGATCCGGGACAGGGTGGTAAACTGTTTTTT.